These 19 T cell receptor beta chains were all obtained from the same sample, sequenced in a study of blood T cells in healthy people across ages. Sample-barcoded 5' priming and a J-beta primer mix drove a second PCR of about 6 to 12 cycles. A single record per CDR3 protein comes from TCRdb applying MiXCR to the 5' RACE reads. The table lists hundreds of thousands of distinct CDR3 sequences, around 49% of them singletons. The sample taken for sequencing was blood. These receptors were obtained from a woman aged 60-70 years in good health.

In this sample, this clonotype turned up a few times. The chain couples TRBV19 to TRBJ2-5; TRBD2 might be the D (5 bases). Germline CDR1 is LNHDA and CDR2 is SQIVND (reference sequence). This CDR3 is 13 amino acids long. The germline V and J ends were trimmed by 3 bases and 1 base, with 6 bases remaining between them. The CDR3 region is CASSIAGQETQYF. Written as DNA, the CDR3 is TGTGCCAGTAGTATTGCGGGCCAAGAGACCCAGTACTTC.

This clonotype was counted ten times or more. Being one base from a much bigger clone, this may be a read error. The chain's CDR3 is CSARGVLGRGDEQFF. CDR3 DNA sequence: TGCAGTGCTAGAGGGGTTTTGGGGAGGGGTGATGAGCAGTTCTTC. This chain uses TRBV20-1 with TRBJ2-1; TRBD2 matches 7 bases. The trim removed 1 base at V and 8 bases at J, leaving 11 bases unmatched. Germline V gene lookup returns CDR1 DFQATT and CDR2 SNEGSKA (reference sequence). This CDR3 comprises 15 residues.

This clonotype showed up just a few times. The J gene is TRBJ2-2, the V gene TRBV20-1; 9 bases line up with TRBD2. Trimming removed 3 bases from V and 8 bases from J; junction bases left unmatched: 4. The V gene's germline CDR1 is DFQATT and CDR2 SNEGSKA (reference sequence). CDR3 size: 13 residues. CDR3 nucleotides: TGCAGTGCTAGGCCCAGCGGGAGGGGGGAGCTGTTTTTT. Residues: CSARPSGRGELFF.

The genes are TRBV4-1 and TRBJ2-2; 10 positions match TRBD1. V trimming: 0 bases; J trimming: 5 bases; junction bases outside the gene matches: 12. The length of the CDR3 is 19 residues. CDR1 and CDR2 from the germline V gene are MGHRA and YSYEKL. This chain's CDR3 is CASSQDPLRGQGETGELFF. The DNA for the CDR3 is TGCGCCAGCAGCCAAGATCCCCTCCGTGGACAGGGGGAAACCGGGGAGCTGTTTTTT.

CDR3 sequence reads: CATSLLAGTNEQFF. As DNA, the CDR3 is TGTGCCACCAGCCTGTTAGCGGGTACGAATGAGCAGTTCTTC. V usage is TRBV15 and J usage is TRBJ2-1, with 7 bases lining up with TRBD2. The CDR3 runs 14 residues. V lost 5 bases and J lost 7; bases outside the gene matches: 8. Germline V CDR1 and CDR2: LNHNV, YYDKDF (reference sequence).

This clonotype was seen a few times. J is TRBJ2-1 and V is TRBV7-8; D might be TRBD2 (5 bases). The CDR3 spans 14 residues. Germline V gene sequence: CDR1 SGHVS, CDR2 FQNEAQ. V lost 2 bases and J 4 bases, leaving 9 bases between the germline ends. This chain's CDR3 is CASSLSGKYNEQFF. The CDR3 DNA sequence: TGTGCCAGCAGCTTATCGGGGAAATACAATGAGCAGTTCTTC. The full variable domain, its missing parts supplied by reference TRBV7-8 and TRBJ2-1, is GAGVSQSPRYKVAKRGQDVALRCDPISGHVSLFWYQQALGQGPEFLTYFQNEAQLDKSGLPSDRFFAERPEGSVSTLKIQRTQQEDSAVYLCASSLSGKYNEQFFGPGTRLTVL.

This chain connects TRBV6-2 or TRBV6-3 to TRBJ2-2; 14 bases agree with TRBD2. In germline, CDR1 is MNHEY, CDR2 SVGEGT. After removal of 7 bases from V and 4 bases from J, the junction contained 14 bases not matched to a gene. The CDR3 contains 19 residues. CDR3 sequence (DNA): TGTGCCAGCACCAATAGGGGGACTAGCGGGAGCTCGGGCACCGGGGAGCTGTTTTTT. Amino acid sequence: CASTNRGTSGSSGTGELFF.

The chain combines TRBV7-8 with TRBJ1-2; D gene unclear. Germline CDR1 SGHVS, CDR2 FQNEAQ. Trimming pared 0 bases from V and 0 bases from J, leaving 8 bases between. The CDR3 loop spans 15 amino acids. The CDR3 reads CASSLAQQSNYGYTF. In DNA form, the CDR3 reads TGTGCCAGCAGCTTAGCTCAACAGTCTAACTATGGCTACACCTTC.

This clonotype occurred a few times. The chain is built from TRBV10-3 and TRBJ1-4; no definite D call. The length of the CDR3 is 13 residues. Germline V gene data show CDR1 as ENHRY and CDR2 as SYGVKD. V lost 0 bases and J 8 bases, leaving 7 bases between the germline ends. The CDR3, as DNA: TGTGCCATCAGTGAGTCTGAGGAAGAAAAACTGTTTTTT. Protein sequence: CAISESEEEKLFF.

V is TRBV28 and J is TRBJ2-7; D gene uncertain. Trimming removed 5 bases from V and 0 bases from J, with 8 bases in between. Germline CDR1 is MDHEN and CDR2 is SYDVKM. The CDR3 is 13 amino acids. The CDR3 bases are TGTGCCAGCAGTAAGGCCCTCTCCTACGAGCAGTACTTC. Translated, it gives CASSKALSYEQYF.

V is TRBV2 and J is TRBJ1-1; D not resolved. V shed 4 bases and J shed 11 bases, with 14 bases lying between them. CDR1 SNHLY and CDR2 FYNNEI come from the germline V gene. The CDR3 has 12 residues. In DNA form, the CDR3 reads TGTGCCAGCAGTGTGGGGTCCTTGGGGGCTTTCTTT. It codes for CASSVGSLGAFF.

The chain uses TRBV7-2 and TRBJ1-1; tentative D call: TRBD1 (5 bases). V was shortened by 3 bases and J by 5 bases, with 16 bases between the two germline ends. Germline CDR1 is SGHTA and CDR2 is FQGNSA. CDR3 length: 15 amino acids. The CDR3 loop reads CASSFRGGLETEAFF. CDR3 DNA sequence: TGTGCCAGCAGCTTCCGGGGGGGTTTGGAGACTGAAGCTTTCTTT.

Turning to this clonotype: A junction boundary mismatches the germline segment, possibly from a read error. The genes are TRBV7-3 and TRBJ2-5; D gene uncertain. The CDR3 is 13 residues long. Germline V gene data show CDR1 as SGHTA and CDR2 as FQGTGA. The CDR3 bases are TGTGCCAGCAACTTAGCCTATCAAGAGACCCAGTACTTC. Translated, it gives CASNLAYQETQYF.

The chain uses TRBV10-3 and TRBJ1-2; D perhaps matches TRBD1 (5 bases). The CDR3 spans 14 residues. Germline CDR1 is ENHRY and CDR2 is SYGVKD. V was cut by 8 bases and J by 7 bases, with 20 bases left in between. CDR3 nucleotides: TGTGCCATCGGGGCCGATTTGAAGGGAATTGGCTACACCTTC. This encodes CAIGADLKGIGYTF.

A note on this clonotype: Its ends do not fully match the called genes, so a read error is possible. In DNA, the CDR3 is TGTGCCAGCACCTCAACGGGAGAGCCAAGCTCCTACAATGAGGAGTTCTTC. This sequence encodes CASTSTGEPSSYNEEFF. V is TRBV28 and J is TRBJ2-1, with D maybe TRBD2 (6 bases). From germline, CDR1 is MDHEN and CDR2 SYDVKM. There are 17 residues in the CDR3. Filled out from reference TRBV28 and TRBJ2-1, the complete variable domain reads DVKVTQSSRYLVKRTGEKVFLECVQDMDHENMFWYRQDPGLGLRLIYFSYDVKMKEKGDIPEGYSVSREKKERFSLILESASTNQTSMYLCASTSTGEPSSYNEEFFGPGTRLTVL.

This chain's CDR3 is CASSGARGGEQYF. CDR3 nucleotide sequence: TGTGCCAGCAGCGGCGCTCGGGGTGGCGAGCAGTACTTC. V gene TRBV7-6 combines with J gene TRBJ2-7, with a tentative D call TRBD2 (5 bases). CDR3 size: 13 residues. The V gene lost 5 bases and the J gene lost 6 bases, with 14 bases spanning the gap. Germline V gene data show CDR1 as SGHVS and CDR2 as FNYEAQ.

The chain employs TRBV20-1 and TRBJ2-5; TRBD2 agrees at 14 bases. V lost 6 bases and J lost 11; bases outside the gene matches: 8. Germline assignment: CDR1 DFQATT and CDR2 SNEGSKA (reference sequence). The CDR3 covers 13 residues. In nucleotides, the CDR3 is TGCAGTGCCATTCCGGGACTAGCGGGAGAGCAGTACTTC. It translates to CSAIPGLAGEQYF.

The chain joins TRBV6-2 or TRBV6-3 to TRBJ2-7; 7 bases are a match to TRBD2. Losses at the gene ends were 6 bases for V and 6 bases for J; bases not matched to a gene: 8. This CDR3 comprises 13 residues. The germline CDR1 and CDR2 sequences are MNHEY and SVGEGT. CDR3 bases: TGTGCCAGCAGCCGCGTAGTAGCGGGCGAGCAGTACTTC. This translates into CASSRVVAGEQYF.

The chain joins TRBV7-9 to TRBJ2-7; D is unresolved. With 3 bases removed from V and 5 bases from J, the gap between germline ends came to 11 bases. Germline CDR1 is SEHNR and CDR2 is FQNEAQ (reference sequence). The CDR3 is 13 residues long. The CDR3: CASSLRPTDEQYF. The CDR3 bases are TGTGCCAGCAGCTTGAGGCCTACTGACGAGCAGTACTTC.